This TCR beta chain was sequenced during a study of cytomegalovirus exposure and HLA in healthy donors. Study observations and caveats: A later analysis appeared to link common viral pathogens to several of the most significant clusters. Roughly uniform sequencing depth across donors was assumed, possibly incorrectly.

CDR1 and CDR2 from the germline V gene are SGHVS and FQNEAQ. The CDR3 is made up of 15 amino acids. The ends were cut back, 2 bases at V and 3 bases at J, with 14 bases in the middle. Primers: 60 Vbeta forward and 13 Jbeta reverse. Produced via immunoSEQ multiplex PCR; TCRdb's table is partial and in-frame only. The table has about 120,000 clones, roughly 82% seen once. In the case of this clone: Its cognate antigen is unknown.

The TCR was taken from a male donor in good health and CMV-seropositive. J is TRBJ2-7 and V is TRBV7-8; D ambiguous. Sequencing used PBMCs. Here the CDR3 DNA reads TGTGCCAGCAGCTTACAGGCAGGAATGTACTACGAGCAGTACTTC. Residues: CASSLQAGMYYEQYF.